The 16 T cell receptor beta chains listed next were all sequenced from one sample in a study of blood T cells in healthy people across ages. Primers used in a second PCR of roughly 6 to 12 cycles were a sample-barcoded 5' primer and a J-beta primer mix. In TCRdb, the 5' RACE reads were re-called with MiXCR into one record per CDR3 protein. The data hold roughly 730,000 distinct CDR3 sequences, with 45% to 70% observed a single time. Input material: blood. The source of these receptors is a man aged 35 to 55 in good health.

The chain combines TRBV7-9 with TRBJ2-5; possibly TRBD1 for D (6 bases). Between the trimmed V and J ends, which lost 5 bases and 1 base, there was a span of 17 bases. The germline V gene encodes CDR1 SEHNR and CDR2 FQNEAQ (reference sequence). This CDR3 has 16 residues. The CDR3 protein is CASSSAEYRAQETQYF. DNA for the CDR3: TGTGCCAGCAGCAGCGCCGAATACAGGGCCCAAGAGACCCAGTACTTC.

There are a few counts of this clonotype. V usage is TRBV7-9 and J usage is TRBJ2-3; the match to TRBD2 covers 9 bases. V lost 11 bases, J lost 5 bases, and 11 bases stayed unmatched. Germline CDR1 is SEHNR and CDR2 is FQNEAQ (reference sequence). CDR3 length: 14 amino acids. The CDR3 sequence: CAFQGGRAEDTQYF. DNA for the CDR3: TGTGCCTTCCAGGGCGGGAGGGCCGAAGATACGCAGTATTTT.

J is TRBJ2-7 and V is TRBV7-9; 9 nucleotides align to TRBD1. Per germline, CDR1 SEHNR and CDR2 FQNEAQ (reference sequence). After removal of 4 bases from V and 2 bases from J, the junction contained 9 bases not matched to a gene. This CDR3 has 16 amino acids. CDR3 protein: CASSSAGDRDPYEQYF. The CDR3 DNA reads as TGTGCCAGCAGCTCGGCGGGGGACAGGGACCCCTACGAGCAGTACTTC. Drawing the rest from reference TRBV7-9 and TRBJ2-7, the complete variable domain is DTGVSQNPRHKITKRGQNVTFRCDPISEHNRLYWYRQTLGQGPEFLTYFQNEAQLEKSRLLSDRFSAERPKGSFSTLEIQRTEQGDSAMYLCASSSAGDRDPYEQYFGPGTRLTVT.

This clonotype was seen a single time. The chain carries TRBV6-2 or TRBV6-3 and TRBJ2-7; the match to TRBD2 covers 7 bases. J gave up 3 bases and V 7 bases, and 9 bases lay outside the gene matches. Germline CDR1 reads MNHEY; CDR2 reads SVGEGT. The CDR3 spans 14 residues. In nucleotides, the CDR3 is TGTGCCAGCACCGGTGGGGGGGAAGTCTACGAGCAGTACTTC. Its protein product is CASTGGGEVYEQYF.

Of note for this clonotype: A junction boundary mismatches the germline segment, possibly from a read error. V usage is TRBV9 and J usage is TRBJ2-1; D gene ambiguous. Germline-derived CDR1 and CDR2 are SGDLS and YYNGEE. There are 14 residues in the CDR3. CDR3 loop: CASSVVESDNEQFF. CDR3 bases: TGTGCTAGCAGCGTAGTAGAGAGTGACAATGAGCAGTTCTTC.

The sample holds many counts of this clonotype. Here the CDR3 DNA reads TGCAGCGTTGACCTAGGCTACGAGCAGTACTTC. It translates to CSVDLGYEQYF. The chain joins TRBV29-1 to TRBJ2-7; D call uncertain. Germline loops: CDR1 SQVTM, CDR2 ANQGSEA. This CDR3 is built from 11 residues. With 3 bases removed from V and 3 bases from J, the gap between germline ends came to 6 bases.

J is TRBJ2-5 and V is TRBV29-1, with a possible D match to TRBD1 (5 bases). Per the germline V gene, CDR1 is SQVTM and CDR2 is ANQGSEA. The CDR3 loop spans 13 amino acids. V shed 7 bases and J shed 3 bases, with 15 bases lying between them. DNA for the CDR3: TGCAGCGGTCAACCGGCAGGGAAAGAGACCCAGTACTTC. It specifies CSGQPAGKETQYF.

The gene calls are TRBV7-9 and TRBJ2-5; D ambiguous. Germline V gene lookup returns CDR1 SEHNR and CDR2 FQNEAQ (reference sequence). Trimming pared 7 bases from V and 5 bases from J, leaving 14 bases between. The length of the CDR3 is 13 residues. The CDR3: CASTWTATETQYF. The CDR3 region has the DNA TGTGCCAGCACATGGACCGCCACGGAGACCCAGTACTTC.

The chain links TRBV24-1 to TRBJ2-5; a possible D gene is TRBD2 (6 bases). There are 16 residues in the CDR3. V lost 0 bases to trimming and J lost 2 bases, with 12 bases between them. CDR1 is KGHDR, CDR2 SFDVKD, per germline. This CDR3 is CATSDLQGLAQETQYF. CDR3 in DNA: TGTGCCACCAGTGATTTGCAGGGACTCGCACAAGAGACCCAGTACTTC.

Remarks on this clonotype: Sequence at one end of the junction differs from germline and may be a read error. The chain uses TRBV14 and TRBJ1-2; a possible D gene is TRBD1 (6 bases). CDR1 SGHDN and CDR2 FVKESK come from the germline V gene. The CDR3 consists of 16 residues. CDR3 residues: CASSQDIIWTAYGCTF. CDR3 sequence (DNA): TGTGCCAGCAGCCAAGATATTATTTGGACAGCCTATGGCTGCACCTTC.

The chain joins TRBV12-3 or TRBV12-4 to TRBJ1-5, with D possibly TRBD1 on 6 matching bases. V gave up 1 base and J gave up 6 bases, with 16 bases separating them. CDR3 size: 16 residues. The CDR3 region has the DNA TGTGCCAGCAGTTTAGGCGGACTACAGGGAAGTCAGCCCCAGCATTTT. Residues: CASSLGGLQGSQPQHF.

The chain has TRBV4-1 and TRBJ2-1; D call uncertain. The length of the CDR3 is 14 residues. Between the trimmed V and J ends, which lost 6 bases and 1 base, there was a span of 10 bases. The germline V gene encodes CDR1 MGHRA and CDR2 YSYEKL. The CDR3 sequence is CASRVQTSYNEQFF. For the CDR3, the DNA is TGCGCCAGCAGAGTACAGACGTCCTACAATGAGCAGTTCTTC.

The chain carries TRBV7-2 and TRBJ2-5; 7 bases are shared with TRBD1. Germline values: CDR1 SGHTA, CDR2 FQGNSA. The trim removed 3 bases at V and 11 bases at J, leaving 15 bases unmatched. The CDR3 covers 15 residues. The CDR3 loop reads CASSLAGGSQGVQYF. As DNA, the CDR3 is TGTGCCAGCAGCTTGGCAGGGGGTTCTCAGGGTGTTCAGTACTTC.

The rearrangement links TRBV21-1 to TRBJ2-3; the tabulated D call, TRBD1, remains unverified against the DNA. TRBV21-1 is a pseudogene locus. The CDR3 has 16 residues. The CDR3 nucleotides are TGTGCCAGCAGCAAAGAGAACAGGCGATGCACAGATACGCAGTATTTT. Amino acid sequence: CASSKENRRCTDTQYF.

This chain uses TRBV27 with TRBJ2-1; D possibly corresponds to TRBD2 (5 bases). Germline lookup yields CDR1 MNHEY and CDR2 SMNVEV (reference sequence). The V and J ends lost 7 bases and 9 bases respectively, with 16 bases between them. The CDR3 extends over 13 amino acids. CDR3: CASTPWVGSEQFF. CDR3 coding DNA: TGTGCCAGCACTCCATGGGTTGGGAGTGAGCAGTTCTTC.

This clonotype was found a few times. This chain uses TRBV7-2 with TRBJ2-1; 7 positions match TRBD2. Germline CDR1 SGHTA, CDR2 FQGNSA. V lost 1 base, J lost 3 bases, and 6 bases stayed unmatched. The CDR3 totals 16 residues. CDR3 in DNA: TGTGCCAGCAGCTTAGAAGGCGGGAGTGGCTACAATGAGCAGTTCTTC. Its protein is CASSLEGGSGYNEQFF.